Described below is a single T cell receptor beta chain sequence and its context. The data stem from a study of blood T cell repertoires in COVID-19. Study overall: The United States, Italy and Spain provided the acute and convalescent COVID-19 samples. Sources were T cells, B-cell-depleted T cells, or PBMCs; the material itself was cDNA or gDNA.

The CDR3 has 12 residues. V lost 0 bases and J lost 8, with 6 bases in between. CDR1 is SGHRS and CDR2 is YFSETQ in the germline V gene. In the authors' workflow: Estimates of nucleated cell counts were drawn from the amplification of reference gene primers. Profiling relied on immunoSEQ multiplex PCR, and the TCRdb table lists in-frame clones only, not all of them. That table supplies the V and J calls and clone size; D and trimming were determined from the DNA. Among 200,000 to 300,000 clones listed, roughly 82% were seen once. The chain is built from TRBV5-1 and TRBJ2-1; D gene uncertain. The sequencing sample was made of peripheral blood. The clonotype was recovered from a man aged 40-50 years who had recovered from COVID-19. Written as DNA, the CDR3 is TGCGCCAGCAGCTTGGCGTTTGATGAGCAGTTCTTC. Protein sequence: CASSLAFDEQFF.